These 11 T cell receptor beta chains share one sample of origin, sequenced in a study of identical twins. TCRdb analysed the 5' RACE reads with MiXCR anew, one entry per CDR3 protein. The sample holds about 690,000 distinct CDR3 sequences, roughly 6% seen once. The sample was naive T cells sorted from blood. The receptors here all came from a young man in good health.

This chain joins TRBV15 and TRBJ2-7; 8 nucleotides agree with TRBD1. The germline gives CDR1 LNHNV, CDR2 YYDKDF (reference sequence). This CDR3 spans 13 amino acids. V shed 1 base and J 6 bases; nucleotides not matched to a gene: 2. The CDR3 loop is CATSRVRGLEQYV. The CDR3 DNA is TGTGCCACCAGCAGAGTCAGGGGGCTCGAGCAGTACGTC.

The chain couples TRBV6-2 or TRBV6-3 to TRBJ2-3; TRBD2 aligns across 10 bases. Germline CDR1 is MNHEY and CDR2 is SVGEGT. This CDR3 contains 18 residues. V shed 0 bases, J shed 4 bases, and the junction held 10 bases outside the gene matches. The CDR3: CASSYSPTSGNPADTQYF. Here the CDR3 DNA reads TGTGCCAGCAGTTACTCGCCAACTAGCGGGAACCCCGCAGATACGCAGTATTTT.

There are many counts of this clonotype. The V call is TRBV29-1, the J call TRBJ2-3, with D maybe TRBD2 (5 bases). The V gene lost 3 bases and the J gene lost 9 bases, with 13 bases spanning the gap. The CDR3 length is 12 residues. Germline V gene sequence: CDR1 SQVTM, CDR2 ANQGSEA. The CDR3 spells CSVDSGSDTQYF. The DNA of the CDR3 is TGCAGCGTTGATTCGGGGTCTGACACGCAGTATTTT.

V and J are TRBV28 and TRBJ2-7; 12 bases map to TRBD2. Germline trimming cut 3 bases from V and 4 bases from J; bases unmatched to any gene: 4. The CDR3 covers 15 residues. Germline CDR1 and CDR2: MDHEN and SYDVKM. CDR3 loop: CASSFPLAGGYEQYF. In DNA form, the CDR3 reads TGTGCCAGCAGTTTCCCACTAGCGGGAGGATACGAGCAGTACTTC.

This clonotype appeared many times. The chain joins TRBV20-1 to TRBJ1-3; D might be TRBD1 (5 bases). There are 14 residues in the CDR3. V was trimmed by 6 bases and J by 0 bases, leaving 12 bases between them. The germline V gene has CDR1 DFQATT and CDR2 SNEGSKA (reference sequence). The CDR3 DNA follows: TGCAGTGCAAACCCGACAGTCTCTGGAAACACCATATATTTT. This translates into CSANPTVSGNTIYF.

This clonotype occurred many times. This chain connects TRBV10-3 to TRBJ1-2; D call uncertain. The CDR3 contains 13 residues. Germline CDR1 reads ENHRY; CDR2 reads SYGVKD. V was cut by 2 bases and J by 5 bases, with 9 bases left in between. In DNA form, the CDR3 reads TGTGCCATCAGTGAGGACATTCCGTATGGCTACACCTTC. Translated: CAISEDIPYGYTF.

This clonotype was seen a few times. The chain carries TRBV5-4 and TRBJ2-2; 8 bases match TRBD1. The germline gives CDR1 SGHNT, CDR2 YYREEE (reference sequence). V was clipped by 3 bases and J by 4 bases; unmatched bases: 8. CDR3 size: 16 residues. The CDR3 bases are TGTGCCAGCAGCTCCTCGGACAGGGCCCTCACCGGGGAGCTGTTTTTT. It is translated as CASSSSDRALTGELFF.

V is TRBV12-3 or TRBV12-4 and J is TRBJ1-3; 7 bases agree with TRBD1. This CDR3 has 16 residues. V shed 5 bases and J 2 bases; nucleotides not matched to a gene: 9. The CDR3: CASSPPRQGAGNTIYF. CDR3 bases: TGTGCCAGCAGTCCCCCCAGGCAGGGGGCTGGAAACACCATATATTTT.

This clonotype appeared many times. The chain recombines TRBV19 with TRBJ2-1; TRBD2 might be the D (6 bases). Germline lookup yields CDR1 LNHDA and CDR2 SQIVND (reference sequence). Trimming pared 0 bases from V and 0 bases from J, leaving 15 bases between. The CDR3 is 18 amino acids. The CDR3 DNA reads TGTGCCAGTAGTATAGATCATCAGCGGGTGAGCTCCTACAATGAGCAGTTCTTC. Protein product: CASSIDHQRVSSYNEQFF.

The V and J genes are TRBV12-3 or TRBV12-4 and TRBJ2-6; 9 nucleotides agree with TRBD1. This CDR3 has 17 amino acids. Trimming at V came to 6 bases and at J to 4 bases, leaving 10 bases not matched to a gene. CDR3 loop: CASSPQDRGVGANVLTF. CDR3 coding DNA: TGTGCCAGCAGCCCCCAGGACAGGGGTGTCGGGGCCAACGTCCTGACTTTC.

This clonotype was seen ten or more times. The chain carries TRBV6-1 and TRBJ2-5, with 10 bases identical to TRBD1. The V gene end was trimmed by 6 bases and the J gene end by 5 bases; junction bases not matched to a gene: 12. Germline CDR1 is MNHNS and CDR2 is SASEGT. The CDR3 length is 16 residues. The CDR3 bases are TGTGCCAGCAGAAAATCGGACAGGGGGGATGGGGAGACCCAGTACTTC. Its translation: CASRKSDRGDGETQYF.